The entry below gives a single T cell receptor (beta chain) sequence along with its context. This sample stems from a study of monozygotic twins with inflammatory bowel disease. A roughly 2.5 ml blood sample was drawn per donor. Template-switch reactions added UMIs with a 6-nucleotide sample barcode. TCRdb processed the 5' RACE reads again and assigns one entry to each CDR3 protein, with no DNA. The sample holds 200,000 to 250,000 distinct CDR3 sequences. Germline values: CDR1 ENHRY, CDR2 SYGVKD. This CDR3 contains 12 residues. The origin of this receptor is a human donor with ulcerative colitis or Crohn's disease, or a healthy co-twin of an affected twin (not recorded which). The sequencing sample was made of blood. The chain employs TRBV10-3 and TRBJ1-2; without DNA, the TCRdb call of TRBD1 cannot be checked. The CDR3 loop is CAIRQGADGYTF.